The rows below give T cell receptor beta chains drawn from one sample of a study of Ad26.COV2.S vaccination and SARS-CoV-2 variants. The method was immunoSEQ multiplex PCR; TCRdb's version includes in-frame clones alone and lacks a portion of them. The sample holds some 390,000 clones, roughly nine tenths seen once. This material consisted of peripheral blood, taken in a trial of Ad26.COV2.S vaccine versus placebo. Receptor source: a person between 18 and 60 years old who received the Ad26.COV2.S COVID-19 vaccine or a placebo. CDR3s include the opening cysteine and the closing phenylalanine or tryptophan. Fields, in order: clone size, D gene, V gene, J gene, CDR3 protein, CDR3 DNA. The D gene is left open where the match is weak. Expanded clones get a size class; other rows say once, few or many, or leave the size out.

>.|TRBD1|TRBV5-7|TRBJ1-1
CASSLRGQGEAFF
TGTGCCAGCAGCTTGCGGGGACAGGGTGAAGCTTTCTTT
>.|.|TRBV7-2|TRBJ1-1
CASSLDTNTEAFF
TGTGCCAGCAGCTTAGACACGAACACTGAAGCTTTCTTT
>.|TRBD2|TRBV19|TRBJ2-1
CASSNQRGLLYNEQFF
TGTGCCAGTAGTAACCAGCGGGGGCTTCTTTACAATGAGCAGTTCTTC
>.|.|TRBV7-8|TRBJ2-7
CASSLPGDLDEQYF
TGTGCCAGCAGCTTACCGGGGGATCTGGACGAGCAGTACTTC
>few|.|TRBV10-3|TRBJ1-2
CAISTSGLYGYTF
TGTGCCATCAGCACATCAGGGTTGTATGGCTACACCTTC
>.|.|TRBV11-2|TRBJ1-4
CASSLGRARKLFF
TGTGCCAGCAGCTTAGGCAGGGCCAGAAAACTGTTTTTT
>once|TRBD1|TRBV5-1|TRBJ1-3
CASSELDRGLGSGNTIYF
TGCGCCAGCAGCGAACTAGACAGGGGGCTTGGGTCTGGAAACACCATATATTTT
>.|TRBD1|TRBV5-4|TRBJ2-7
CASSLPGGVSYEQYF
TGTGCCAGCAGCTTACCAGGGGGCGTATCCTACGAGCAGTACTTC
>.|.|TRBV5-4|TRBJ2-7
CASSVPDGAYEQYF
TGTGCCAGCAGCGTCCCGGACGGTGCCTACGAGCAGTACTTC
>.|.|TRBV18|TRBJ2-3
CASLSRSTDTQYF
TGTGCCAGCTTGAGCCGTAGCACAGATACGCAGTATTTT
>.|TRBD1|TRBV3-1/TRBV3-2|TRBJ1-6
CASSQVPTGVGDYSPLHF
TGTGCCAGCAGCCAAGTGCCGACAGGGGTCGGCGATTATTCACCCCTCCACTTT
>few|.|TRBV27|TRBJ1-2
CASRSGYYGYTF
TGTGCCAGCAGATCGGGCTACTATGGCTACACCTTC
>.|.|TRBV6-5|TRBJ2-3
CASSYRQATDTQYF
TGTGCCAGCAGTTATCGGCAGGCCACAGATACGCAGTATTTT
>.|.|TRBV6-5|TRBJ1-2
CASSYRGSFQSNGYTF
TGTGCCAGCAGTTACAGGGGGTCGTTCCAGTCCAACGGCTACACCTTC
>.|.|TRBV4-3|TRBJ1-2
CASSPYAGALYGYTF
TGCGCCAGCAGCCCCTACGCAGGGGCCCTCTATGGCTACACCTTC
>.|.|TRBV7-8|TRBJ2-7
CASHSYSGSEQYF
TGTGCCAGCCATTCTTATTCAGGATCCGAGCAGTACTTC